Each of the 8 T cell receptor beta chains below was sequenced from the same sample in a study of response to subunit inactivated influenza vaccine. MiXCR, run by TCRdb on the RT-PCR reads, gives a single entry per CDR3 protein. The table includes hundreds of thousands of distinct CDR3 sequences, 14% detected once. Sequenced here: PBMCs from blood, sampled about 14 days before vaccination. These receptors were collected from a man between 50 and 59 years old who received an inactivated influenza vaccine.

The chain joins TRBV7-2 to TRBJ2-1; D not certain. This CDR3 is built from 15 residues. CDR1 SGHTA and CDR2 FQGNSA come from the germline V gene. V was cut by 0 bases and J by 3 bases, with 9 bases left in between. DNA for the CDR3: TGTGCCAGCAGCTTAGCATTTCGATTCTACAATGAGCAGTTCTTC. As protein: CASSLAFRFYNEQFF. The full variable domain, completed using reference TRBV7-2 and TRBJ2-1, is GAGVSQSPSNKVTEKGKDVELRCDPISGHTALYWYRQSLGQGLEFLIYFQGNSAPDKSGLPSDRFSAERTGGSVSTLTIQRTQQEDSAVYLCASSLAFRFYNEQFFGPGTRLTVL.

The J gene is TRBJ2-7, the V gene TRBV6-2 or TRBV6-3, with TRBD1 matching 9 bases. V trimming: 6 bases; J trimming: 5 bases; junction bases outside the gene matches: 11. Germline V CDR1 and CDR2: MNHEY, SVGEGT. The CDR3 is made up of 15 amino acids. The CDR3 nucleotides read TGTGCCAGCAGCCGGACCGGGACAGGGTTCAACGAGCAGTACTTC. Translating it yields CASSRTGTGFNEQYF.

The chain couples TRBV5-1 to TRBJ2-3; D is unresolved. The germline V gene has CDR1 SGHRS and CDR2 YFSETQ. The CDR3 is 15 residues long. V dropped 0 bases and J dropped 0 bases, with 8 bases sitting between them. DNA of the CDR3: TGCGCCAGCAGCTTGGACCAGATCAGCACAGATACGCAGTATTTT. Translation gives CASSLDQISTDTQYF.

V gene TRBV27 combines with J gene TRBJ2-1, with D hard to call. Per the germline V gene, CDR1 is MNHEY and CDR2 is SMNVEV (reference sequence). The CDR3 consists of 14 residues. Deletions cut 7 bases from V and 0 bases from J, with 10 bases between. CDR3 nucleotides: TGTGCCAGCACGAGGTCGAGCTCCTACAATGAGCAGTTCTTC. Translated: CASTRSSSYNEQFF.

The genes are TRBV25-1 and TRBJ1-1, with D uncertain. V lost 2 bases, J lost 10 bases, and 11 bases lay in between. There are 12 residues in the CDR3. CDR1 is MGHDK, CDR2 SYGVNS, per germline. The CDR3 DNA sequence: TGTGCCAGCAGTGAAGGCCCGCGCGGAGCTTTCTTT. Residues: CASSEGPRGAFF.

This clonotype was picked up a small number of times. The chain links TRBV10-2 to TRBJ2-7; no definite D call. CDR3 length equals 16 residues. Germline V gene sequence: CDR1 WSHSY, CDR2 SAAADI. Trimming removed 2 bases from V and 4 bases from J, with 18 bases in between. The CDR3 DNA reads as TGCGCCAGCAGTGAGGCTGGTGCAAGCCGTGGGTACGAGCAGTACTTC. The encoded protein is CASSEAGASRGYEQYF.

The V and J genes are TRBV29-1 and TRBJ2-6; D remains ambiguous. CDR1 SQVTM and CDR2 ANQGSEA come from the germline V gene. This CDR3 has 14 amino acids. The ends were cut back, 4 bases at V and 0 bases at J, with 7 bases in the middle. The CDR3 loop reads CSVVSVSGANVLTF. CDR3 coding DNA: TGCAGCGTTGTGTCAGTCTCTGGGGCCAACGTCCTGACTTTC.

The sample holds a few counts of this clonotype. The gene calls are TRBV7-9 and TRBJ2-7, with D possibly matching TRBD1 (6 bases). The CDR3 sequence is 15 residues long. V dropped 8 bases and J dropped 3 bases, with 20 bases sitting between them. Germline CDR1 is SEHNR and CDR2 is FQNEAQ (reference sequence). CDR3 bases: TGTGCCAGCCGATCCTCGGGGACAAGGGACTACGAGCAGTACTTC. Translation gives CASRSSGTRDYEQYF.